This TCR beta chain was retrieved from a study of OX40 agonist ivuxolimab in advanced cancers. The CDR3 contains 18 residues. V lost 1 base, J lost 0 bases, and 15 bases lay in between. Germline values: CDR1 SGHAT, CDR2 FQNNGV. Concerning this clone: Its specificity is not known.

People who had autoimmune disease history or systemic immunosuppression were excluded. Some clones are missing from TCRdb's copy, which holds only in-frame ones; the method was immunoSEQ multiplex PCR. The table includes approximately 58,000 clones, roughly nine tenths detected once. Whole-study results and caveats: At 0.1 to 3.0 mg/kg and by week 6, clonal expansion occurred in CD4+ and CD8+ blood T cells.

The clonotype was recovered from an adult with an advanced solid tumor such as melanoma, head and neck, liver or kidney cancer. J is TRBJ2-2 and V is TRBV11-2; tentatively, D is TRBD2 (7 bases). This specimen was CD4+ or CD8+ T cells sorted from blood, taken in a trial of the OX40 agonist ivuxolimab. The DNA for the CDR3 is TGTGCCAGCAGCTTAGTGGGGGGCGGGGGAGCGAACACCGGGGAGCTGTTTTTT. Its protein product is CASSLVGGGGANTGELFF.